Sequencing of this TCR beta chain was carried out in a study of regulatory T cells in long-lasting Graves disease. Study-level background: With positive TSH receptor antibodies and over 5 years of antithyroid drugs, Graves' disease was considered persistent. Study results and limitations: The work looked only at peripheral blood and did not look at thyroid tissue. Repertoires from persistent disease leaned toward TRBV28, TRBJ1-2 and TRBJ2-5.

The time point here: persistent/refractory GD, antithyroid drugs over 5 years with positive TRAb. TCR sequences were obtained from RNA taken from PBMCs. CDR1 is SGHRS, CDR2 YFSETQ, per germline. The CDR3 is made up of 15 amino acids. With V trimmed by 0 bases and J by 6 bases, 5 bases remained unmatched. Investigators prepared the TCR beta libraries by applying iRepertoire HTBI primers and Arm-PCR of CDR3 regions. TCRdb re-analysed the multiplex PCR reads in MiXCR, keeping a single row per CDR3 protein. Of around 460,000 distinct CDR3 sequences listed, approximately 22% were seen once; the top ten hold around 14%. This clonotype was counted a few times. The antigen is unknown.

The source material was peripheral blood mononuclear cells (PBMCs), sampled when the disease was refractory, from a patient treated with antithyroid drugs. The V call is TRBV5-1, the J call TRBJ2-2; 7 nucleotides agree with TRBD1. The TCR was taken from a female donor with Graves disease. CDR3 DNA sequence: TGCGCCAGCAGCTTGGACCCGACAGGGTCCGGGGAGCTGTTTTTT. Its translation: CASSLDPTGSGELFF.